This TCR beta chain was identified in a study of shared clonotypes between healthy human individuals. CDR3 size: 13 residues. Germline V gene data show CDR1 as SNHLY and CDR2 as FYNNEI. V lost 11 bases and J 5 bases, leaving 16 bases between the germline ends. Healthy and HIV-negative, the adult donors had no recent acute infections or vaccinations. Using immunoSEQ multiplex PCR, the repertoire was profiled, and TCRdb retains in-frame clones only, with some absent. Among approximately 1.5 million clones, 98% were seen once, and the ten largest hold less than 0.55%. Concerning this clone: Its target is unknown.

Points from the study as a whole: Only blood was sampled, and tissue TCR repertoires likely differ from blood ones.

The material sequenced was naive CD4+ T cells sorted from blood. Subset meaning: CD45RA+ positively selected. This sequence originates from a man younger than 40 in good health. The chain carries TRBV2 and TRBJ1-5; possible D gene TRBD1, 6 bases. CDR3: CASTGEGDQPQHF. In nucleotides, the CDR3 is TGTGCCTCCACCGGTGAGGGGGATCAGCCCCAGCATTTT. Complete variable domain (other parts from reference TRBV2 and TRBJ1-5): EPEVTQTPSHQVTQMGQEVILRCVPISNHLYFYWYRQILGQKVEFLVSFYNNEISEKSEIFDDQFSVERPDGSNFTLKIRSTKLEDSAMYFCASTGEGDQPQHFGDGTRLSIL.